The 8 T cell receptor beta chains reported below all come from one sample, sequenced in a study of T cells in Graves' hyperthyroidism and ophthalmopathy. Researchers took RNA transcripts and amplified the TCR beta CDR3 regions from them. A first-round RT-PCR of the TCR CDR3 used the HTBI primer set. TCRdb re-called the multiplex PCR reads through MiXCR, storing one row per CDR3 protein. The sample consists of fewer than 900,000 distinct CDR3 sequences, roughly 20% of them appearing once. The sequenced material came from blood. The receptor set was obtained from a woman between 50 and 59 years old with Graves' hyperthyroidism that later progressed to Graves' ophthalmopathy.

This clonotype was observed at least ten times. This CDR3 reads CASSRAAGEQFF. The CDR3 region has the DNA TGTGCCAGCAGCCGCGCCGCGGGTGAGCAGTTCTTC. This chain uses TRBV7-3 with TRBJ2-1; TRBD2 might be the D (5 bases). Germline V lookup: CDR1 SGHTA, CDR2 FQGTGA. Trimming removed 5 bases at V and 9 bases at J, with 11 bases between. The CDR3 length is 12 residues.

This clonotype has at least ten counts. This sequence joins TRBV13 and TRBJ2-7, with 10 bases fitting TRBD2. Germline trimming cut 5 bases from V and 5 bases from J; bases unmatched to any gene: 9. The germline gives CDR1 PRHDT, CDR2 FYEKMQ (reference sequence). CDR3 length: 15 residues. The CDR3 DNA reads as TGTGCCAGCAGCCTCGCCGGGACTAGCGAGCACGAGCAGTACTTC. Its protein product is CASSLAGTSEHEQYF.

This clonotype occurred many times. The chain combines TRBV3-1 with TRBJ2-5; 9 bases are a match to TRBD2. The germline V gene encodes CDR1 LGHDT and CDR2 YNNKEL (reference sequence). The CDR3 loop spans 17 amino acids. The J segment lost 9 bases and the V segment lost 0 bases, leaving 14 bases of the junction unmatched. CDR3 in amino acids: CASSQETSGERFEAQYF. CDR3 nucleotides: TGTGCCAGCAGCCAAGAGACTAGCGGAGAAAGATTTGAGGCCCAGTACTTC.

This clonotype has just a few counts. The chain joins TRBV6-8 to TRBJ1-5; D remains unclear. The CDR3 totals 14 residues. V gave up 3 bases and J gave up 7 bases, with 13 bases separating them. Germline CDR1 MNHGY, CDR2 SAAAGT. The CDR3 DNA reads as TGTGCCAGCAGTTATAGGACGGGGAGACAGCCCCAGCATTTT. Residues: CASSYRTGRQPQHF.

This clonotype has a count of ten or more. The chain couples TRBV18 to TRBJ1-1, with D possibly being TRBD1 (5 bases). Germline V lookup: CDR1 KGHSH, CDR2 LQKENI. The CDR3 runs 17 residues. V gave up 0 bases and J gave up 3 bases, with 17 bases separating them. CDR3 loop: CASSPPVGGVLDTEAFF. In DNA, the CDR3 is TGTGCCAGCTCACCACCGGTGGGGGGTGTTTTGGACACTGAAGCTTTCTTT.

This clonotype has only a few counts. The chain carries TRBV3-1 and TRBJ1-2; D not resolved. Trimming pared 2 bases from V and 2 bases from J, leaving 12 bases between. The germline V gene encodes CDR1 LGHDT and CDR2 YNNKEL (reference sequence). The length of the CDR3 is 15 residues. For the CDR3, the DNA is TGTGCCAGCAGCCAATTGAGGGATAGGAACTATGGCTACACCTTC. Translating gives CASSQLRDRNYGYTF.

This clonotype occurred a few times. V is TRBV18 and J is TRBJ1-4; 7 nucleotides agree with TRBD1. This CDR3 has 15 residues. The trim removed 3 bases at V and 8 bases at J, leaving 9 bases unmatched. CDR1 and CDR2 (germline): KGHSH, LQKENI. The chain's CDR3 is CASSPGLDRNEKLFF. CDR3 DNA: TGTGCCAGCTCACCCGGTCTGGACAGGAACGAAAAACTGTTTTTT. Filled out from reference TRBV18 and TRBJ1-4, the complete variable domain reads NAGVMQNPRHLVRRRGQEARLRCSPMKGHSHVYWYRQLPEEGLKFMVYLQKENIIDESGMPKERFSAEFPKEGPSILRIQQVVRGDSAAYFCASSPGLDRNEKLFFGSGTQLSVL.

This clonotype appeared many times. The chain couples TRBV6-1 to TRBJ2-2; 13 bases are a match to TRBD2. Unmatched junction bases numbered 6, after V lost 5 bases and J lost 0 bases. The CDR3 spans 18 residues. Germline-derived CDR1 and CDR2 are MNHNS and SASEGT. The CDR3 here is CASSFETSGGTNTGELFF. The CDR3 DNA is TGTGCCAGCAGTTTCGAGACTAGCGGGGGGACGAACACCGGGGAGCTGTTTTTT.